Listed here are 16 T cell receptor beta chains from one sample, sequenced in a study of T cell clones after liver transplantation. TCRdb's table, derived via immunoSEQ multiplex PCR, lists solely in-frame clones and lacks some. Here the sample spans about 58,000 clones, around three quarters being singletons. The sample was CD4+ T cells from blood, taken at the approximately 16-month timepoint. The receptors come from a human patient who received a liver transplant. The graft donor may have contributed some T cells.

The chain joins TRBV7-2 to TRBJ2-2; 11 nucleotides line up with TRBD2. The junction had 10 bases not matched to a gene; V was cut back by 8 bases and J by 8 bases. The CDR3 length is 15 residues. Germline V CDR1 and CDR2: SGHTA, FQGNSA. The CDR3 loop is CASGGLAGPGGELFF. The CDR3 nucleotides read TGTGCCAGCGGCGGACTAGCGGGTCCCGGAGGGGAGCTGTTTTTT.

This clone was detected only a few times. This chain connects TRBV6-1 to TRBJ1-6; no clear D gene. The V end was cut by 1 base, the J end by 14 bases, with 15 bases between. The germline CDR1 and CDR2 sequences are MNHNS and SASEGT. This CDR3 spans 14 amino acids. The CDR3 spells CASSEDLNGRTLHF. In nucleotides, the CDR3 is TGTGCCAGCAGTGAAGATCTCAATGGGAGGACCCTCCACTTT.

The V call is TRBV19, the J call TRBJ2-3, with D perhaps TRBD2 (6 bases). V dropped 10 bases and J dropped 0 bases, with 17 bases sitting between them. This CDR3 is 15 amino acids long. Germline V gives CDR1 LNHDA, CDR2 SQIVND (reference sequence). DNA of the CDR3: TGTGCCACTAGCGATGGTGGTTACAGCACAGATACGCAGTATTTT. Amino acids: CATSDGGYSTDTQYF. The full variable domain, with the rest looked up from reference TRBV19 and TRBJ2-3, is DGGITQSPKYLFRKEGQNVTLSCEQNLNHDAMYWYRQDPGQGLRLIYYSQIVNDFQKGDIAEGYSVSREKKESFPLTVTSAQKNPTAFYLCATSDGGYSTDTQYFGPGTRLTVL.

This clone turned up a few times. J is TRBJ1-1 and V is TRBV2; 7 bases are shared with TRBD1. In germline, CDR1 is SNHLY, CDR2 FYNNEI. There are 16 residues in the CDR3. V shed 5 bases, J shed 1 base, and the junction held 10 bases outside the gene matches. The CDR3 DNA sequence: TGTGCCAGCAGTCTAAGACAGGGACTAACGAACACTGAAGCTTTCTTT. It translates to CASSLRQGLTNTEAFF. The variable domain in full, with the rest retrieved from reference TRBV2 and TRBJ1-1, is EPEVTQTPSHQVTQMGQEVILRCVPISNHLYFYWYRQILGQKVEFLVSFYNNEISEKSEIFDDQFSVERPDGSNFTLKIRSTKLEDSAMYFCASSLRQGLTNTEAFFGQGTRLTVV.

The chain has TRBV29-1 and TRBJ1-1; tentatively, D is TRBD1 (5 bases). The CDR3 length is 11 residues. Germline V gene lookup returns CDR1 SQVTM and CDR2 ANQGSEA. V shed 6 bases and J shed 9 bases, with 14 bases lying between them. The CDR3 DNA reads TGCAGCGTGAAGCCAACAGGACAAGCTTTCTTT. This gives the protein CSVKPTGQAFF.

Here the CDR3 DNA reads TGTGCCAGCAGCCTACCCCACGTGGATACGCAGTATTTT. As protein: CASSLPHVDTQYF. The chain links TRBV28 to TRBJ2-3, with D uncertain. This CDR3 region has 13 residues. V lost 6 bases and J lost 6, with 13 bases in between. Germline-derived CDR1 and CDR2 are MDHEN and SYDVKM.

This chain uses TRBV7-9 with TRBJ2-1, with TRBD2 as a possible D gene (5 bases). The CDR3 length is 13 residues. Germline V CDR1 and CDR2: SEHNR, FQNEAQ (reference sequence). The ends were cut back, 8 bases at V and 4 bases at J, with 12 bases in the middle. For the CDR3, the DNA is TGTGCCAGCGGAGAGGGCGTATACAATGAGCAGTTCTTC. It translates to CASGEGVYNEQFF.

The chain links TRBV6-1 to TRBJ2-2; 8 nucleotides agree with TRBD1. V dropped 6 bases and J dropped 7; count of bases not matched to a gene: 4. The CDR3 contains 13 residues. Germline CDR1 is MNHNS and CDR2 is SASEGT. This CDR3 reads CASRKTGGGELFF. CDR3 DNA: TGTGCCAGCAGAAAAACAGGGGGCGGGGAGCTGTTTTTT.

V usage is TRBV6-5 and J usage is TRBJ1-6; D possibly corresponds to TRBD1 (5 bases). The CDR3 length is 14 residues. Per the germline V gene, CDR1 is MNHEY and CDR2 is SVGAGI. V was cut by 2 bases and J by 4 bases, with 6 bases left in between. The CDR3 loop reads CASSYQGYNSPLHF. The CDR3 DNA sequence: TGTGCCAGCAGTTACCAGGGTTATAATTCACCCCTCCACTTT.

The gene calls are TRBV11-3 and TRBJ2-1; 10 bases agree with TRBD2. The CDR3 totals 19 residues. Germline V gives CDR1 SGHNT, CDR2 YENEEA. V was pared by 8 bases and J by 0 bases, with 16 bases of the junction left unmatched. DNA of the CDR3: TGTGCCAGCCTGAGAGGGCAGGCGAGCGGGAGGGTCTCCTACAATGAGCAGTTCTTC. This encodes CASLRGQASGRVSYNEQFF.

The J gene is TRBJ2-7, the V gene TRBV5-6; the D is unclear. V gave up 2 bases and J gave up 6 bases, with 9 bases separating them. This CDR3 has 12 residues. Germline values: CDR1 SGHDT, CDR2 YYEEEE. The CDR3 reads CASSFGRGEQYV. The CDR3 DNA reads TGTGCCAGCAGCTTTGGACGAGGCGAGCAGTACGTC.

The J gene is TRBJ1-6, the V gene TRBV27; the D gene is possibly TRBD1 (5 bases). The CDR3 sequence is 17 residues long. Trimming removed 4 bases from V and 0 bases from J, with 13 bases in between. CDR1 MNHEY and CDR2 SMNVEV come from the germline V gene (reference sequence). The CDR3: CASSYLVTASYNSPLHF. The CDR3 DNA follows: TGTGCCAGCAGTTACCTTGTGACAGCCTCCTATAATTCACCCCTCCACTTT.

The J gene is TRBJ1-1, the V gene TRBV9; 7 bases align to TRBD1. CDR1 is SGDLS, CDR2 YYNGEE, per germline. The CDR3 consists of 15 residues. The junction had 10 bases not matched to a gene; V was cut back by 4 bases and J by 4 bases. This chain's CDR3 is CASSPVQGVGTEAFF. The CDR3 DNA reads TGTGCCAGCAGCCCAGTCCAGGGGGTTGGCACTGAAGCTTTCTTT.

This chain uses TRBV5-1 with TRBJ2-1; 11 bases align to TRBD2. CDR1 is SGHRS and CDR2 is YFSETQ in the germline V gene. Losses at the gene ends were 6 bases for V and 8 bases for J; bases not matched to a gene: 7. There are 14 residues in the CDR3. The CDR3 DNA sequence: TGCGCCAGCAAACCTGGACTAGCGGGCTATGAGCAGTTCTTC. Translated, it gives CASKPGLAGYEQFF.

This chain connects TRBV7-6 to TRBJ2-2; D remains unclear. The CDR3 has 15 residues. V lost 5 bases and J lost 0, with 10 bases in between. Per germline, CDR1 SGHVS and CDR2 FNYEAQ. The CDR3 sequence is CASSPRVTNTGELFF. The CDR3 DNA sequence: TGTGCCAGCAGCCCCCGCGTAACGAACACCGGGGAGCTGTTTTTT.

The chain combines TRBV11-3 with TRBJ2-1; D is unclear. V lost 0 bases to trimming and J lost 9 bases, with 6 bases between them. Germline V gene lookup returns CDR1 SGHNT and CDR2 YENEEA. The CDR3 runs to 12 residues. CDR3 region: CASSLDYGEQFF. The CDR3 region has the DNA TGTGCCAGCAGCTTAGATTATGGTGAGCAGTTCTTC.